What follows are 10 T cell receptor beta chains derived from one specimen sequenced in a study of T cell responses to AZD1222 COVID-19 vaccine. TCRdb keeps only in-frame clones here, not all; method: immunoSEQ multiplex PCR. Here the sample table reports about 140,000 clones. The sample consisted of peripheral blood. The receptors stem from an adult in good health.

V and J are TRBV15 and TRBJ1-2; D gene unclear. The germline gives CDR1 LNHNV, CDR2 YYDKDF (reference sequence). Trimming removed 0 bases at V and 6 bases at J, with 5 bases between. CDR3 length equals 12 residues. The CDR3 DNA sequence: TGTGCCACCAGCAGAGATCATAATGGCTACACCTTC. It codes for CATSRDHNGYTF.

The chain has TRBV2 and TRBJ2-7; D perhaps matches TRBD1 (6 bases). Deletions cut 10 bases from V and 1 base from J, with 11 bases between. The CDR3 has 12 residues. CDR1 is SNHLY, CDR2 FYNNEI, per germline. CDR3 protein: CATRDKSYEQYF. CDR3 DNA: TGTGCCACCCGGGACAAATCCTACGAGCAGTACTTC.

The chain is built from TRBV7-8 and TRBJ2-6; perhaps D is TRBD1 or TRBD2 (6 bases each). The V and J ends lost 2 bases and 0 bases respectively, with 14 bases between them. The CDR3 consists of 18 residues. CDR1 is SGHVS, CDR2 FQNEAQ, per germline. In nucleotides, the CDR3 is TGTGCCAGCAGCTTACGGGCACAGGGAGGCTCTGGGGCCAACGTCCTGACTTTC. As protein: CASSLRAQGGSGANVLTF. The full variable domain, in which reference TRBV7-8 and TRBJ2-6 provide the parts outside the CDR3, is GAGVSQSPRYKVAKRGQDVALRCDPISGHVSLFWYQQALGQGPEFLTYFQNEAQLDKSGLPSDRFFAERPEGSVSTLKIQRTQQEDSAVYLCASSLRAQGGSGANVLTFGAGSRLTVL.

The chain links TRBV11-2 to TRBJ1-2; D may be TRBD1 (5 bases). The length of the CDR3 is 13 residues. V dropped 1 base and J dropped 5 bases, with 8 bases sitting between them. Germline-derived CDR1 and CDR2 are SGHAT and FQNNGV. The CDR3 sequence: CASSLAGKYGYTF. CDR3 DNA: TGTGCCAGCAGCTTAGCAGGGAAGTATGGCTACACCTTC.

The rearrangement joins TRBV19 to TRBJ2-7, with D possibly matching TRBD2 (5 bases). Germline CDR1 is LNHDA and CDR2 is SQIVND (reference sequence). The germline V and J ends were trimmed by 4 bases and 3 bases, with 13 bases remaining between them. The CDR3 is 14 amino acids. The CDR3 protein is CASSTLRGNYEQYF. CDR3 nucleotide sequence: TGTGCCAGTAGTACCCTCCGGGGAAACTACGAGCAGTACTTC.

The rearrangement joins TRBV27 to TRBJ2-1; unclear D gene. Germline CDR1 is MNHEY and CDR2 is SMNVEV (reference sequence). This CDR3 is built from 15 residues. V lost 1 base and J 1 base, leaving 8 bases between the germline ends. The CDR3 loop is CASSLLDGSYNEQFF. CDR3 nucleotides: TGTGCCAGCAGTTTATTGGACGGTTCCTACAATGAGCAGTTCTTC.

V usage is TRBV3-1 (or the pseudogene TRBV3-2) and J usage is TRBJ2-2; either TRBD1 or TRBD2 may supply D (5 bases each). V lost 6 bases and J 0 bases, leaving 17 bases between the germline ends. This CDR3 comprises 17 residues. Germline assignment: CDR1 LGHDT and CDR2 YNNKEL (reference sequence). CDR3 DNA sequence: TGTGCCAGCAGAGATGGGACGTCACAAACGAACACCGGGGAGCTGTTTTTT. Its translation: CASRDGTSQTNTGELFF.

The CDR3 sequence is CASGRSGSYEQYF. The DNA of the CDR3 is TGTGCCAGCGGGAGAAGCGGCTCCTACGAGCAGTACTTC. The chain couples TRBV6-5 to TRBJ2-7, with D perhaps matching TRBD2 (5 bases). The CDR3 is 13 amino acids. Per germline, CDR1 MNHEY and CDR2 SVGAGI. V was trimmed by 8 bases and J by 0 bases, leaving 11 bases between them.

The chain recombines TRBV5-4 with TRBJ1-2, with D possibly TRBD1 on 6 matching bases. Trimming took 5 bases from V and 3 from J, leaving 20 bases between them. Germline loops: CDR1 SGHNT, CDR2 YYREEE (reference sequence). The CDR3 is 16 residues long. Here the CDR3 DNA reads TGTGCCAGCAGTTACGGGGGGGCACAGGGTGACTATGGCTACACCTTC. As protein: CASSYGGAQGDYGYTF.

The chain combines TRBV28 with TRBJ1-5, with 9 bases that match TRBD1. Germline V gene lookup returns CDR1 MDHEN and CDR2 SYDVKM. V lost 7 bases, J lost 3 bases, and 7 bases stayed unmatched. The CDR3 has 15 residues. The DNA for the CDR3 is TGTGCCAGCACTCACAGGGGGCGAGTCAATCAGCCCCAGCATTTT. It is translated as CASTHRGRVNQPQHF. Variable domain in full (rest from reference TRBV28 and TRBJ1-5): DVKVTQSSRYLVKRTGEKVFLECVQDMDHENMFWYRQDPGLGLRLIYFSYDVKMKEKGDIPEGYSVSREKKERFSLILESASTNQTSMYLCASTHRGRVNQPQHFGDGTRLSIL.